This TCR beta chain came from a study of blood T cell repertoires in COVID-19. Study in general: COVID-19 samples from acute and convalescent phases originated in the United States, Italy and Spain.

Some clones are missing from TCRdb's copy, which holds only in-frame ones; the method was immunoSEQ multiplex PCR. The sample consists of over 55,000 clones, around 87% of them appearing once. The sample was peripheral blood. This receptor was obtained from a man aged 45 to 65 with active COVID-19.

CDR3 in amino acids: CASSDSVGAEGNNEQFF. The CDR3 nucleotides are TGTGCCAGCAGTGATTCGGTAGGAGCTGAGGGTAACAATGAGCAGTTCTTC. The chain employs TRBV6-4 and TRBJ2-1; possible D gene TRBD2, 5 bases. The ends were cut back, 3 bases at V and 5 bases at J, with 20 bases in the middle. The CDR3 is 17 residues long. The V gene's germline CDR1 is MRHNA and CDR2 SNTAGT.